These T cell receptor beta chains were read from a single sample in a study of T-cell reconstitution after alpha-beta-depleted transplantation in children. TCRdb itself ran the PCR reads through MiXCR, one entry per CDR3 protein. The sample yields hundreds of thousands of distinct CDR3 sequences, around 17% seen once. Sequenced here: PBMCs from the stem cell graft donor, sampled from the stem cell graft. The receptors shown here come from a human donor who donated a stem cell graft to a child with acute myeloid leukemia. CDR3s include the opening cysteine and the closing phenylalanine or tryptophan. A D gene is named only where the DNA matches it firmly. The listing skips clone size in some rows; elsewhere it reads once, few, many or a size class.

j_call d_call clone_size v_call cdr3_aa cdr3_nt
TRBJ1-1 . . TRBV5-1 CASSLSGVGTISEENTEAFF TGCGCCAGCAGCTTATCGGGAGTCGGGACAATTTCAGAAGAGAACACTGAAGCTTTCTTT
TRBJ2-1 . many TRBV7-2 CASSPKATFQEGSYNEQFF TGTGCCAGCAGCCCCAAGGCTACGTTTCAGGAAGGCTCCTACAATGAGCAGTTCTTC
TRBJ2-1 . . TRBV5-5 CASSWGAGGDEQFF TGTGCCAGCAGCTGGGGGGCCGGAGGCGATGAGCAGTTCTTC
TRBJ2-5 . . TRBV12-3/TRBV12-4 CASSLVGVEGQYF TGTGCCAGCAGTTTGGTAGGGGTCGAGGGCCAGTACTTC
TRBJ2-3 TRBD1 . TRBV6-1 CASRRTGASDTQYF TGTGCCAGCAGGCGGACAGGGGCTTCAGATACGCAGTATTTT
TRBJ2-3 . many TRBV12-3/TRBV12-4 CASSFGVVSTDTQYF TGTGCCAGCAGTTTTGGGGTCGTGAGCACAGATACGCAGTATTTT
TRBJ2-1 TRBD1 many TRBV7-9 CASRNRGDEQFF TGTGCCAGCAGGAACAGGGGTGATGAGCAGTTCTTC
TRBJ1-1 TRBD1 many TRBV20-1 CSARGDRLVNTEAFF TGCAGTGCTAGAGGGGACAGGCTAGTGAACACTGAAGCTTTCTTT
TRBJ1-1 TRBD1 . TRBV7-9 CASSLGTGETLAFF TGTGCCAGCAGCTTGGGGACAGGGGAGACTCTAGCTTTCTTT
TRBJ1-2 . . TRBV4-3 CASSPQEVDLTYGYTF TGCGCCAGCAGCCCCCAGGAGGTGGATCTTACCTATGGCTACACCTTC
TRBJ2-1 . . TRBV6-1 CASRVGGANNEQFF TGTGCCAGCAGGGTAGGGGGTGCGAACAATGAGCAGTTCTTC
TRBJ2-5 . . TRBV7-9 CASSLRQATQETQYF TGTGCCAGCAGCTTACGACAGGCGACTCAAGAGACCCAGTACTTC
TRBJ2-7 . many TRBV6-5 CASSSRGGGLEQYF TGTGCCAGCAGCTCACGCGGAGGGGGGCTCGAGCAGTACTTC
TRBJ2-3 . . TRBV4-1 CASSQDLATSTDTQYF TGCGCCAGCAGCCAAGATCTCGCGACTAGCACAGATACGCAGTATTTT
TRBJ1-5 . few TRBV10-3 CAISGGGDGNQPQHF TGTGCCATCAGTGGGGGAGGGGATGGCAATCAGCCCCAGCATTTT
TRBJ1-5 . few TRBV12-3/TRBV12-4 CASSKGGWDTYSNQPQHF TGTGCCAGCAGCAAGGGTGGGTGGGACACCTATAGCAATCAGCCCCAGCATTTT
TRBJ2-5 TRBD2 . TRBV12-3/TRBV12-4 CASSPGTGTSGGLQETQYF TGTGCCAGCAGCCCTGGTACCGGGACTAGCGGGGGGCTTCAAGAGACCCAGTACTTC
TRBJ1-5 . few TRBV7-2 CASSLNIADDQPQHF TGTGCCAGCAGCTTAAACATCGCAGATGATCAGCCCCAGCATTTT
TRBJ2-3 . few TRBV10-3 CAISADHREVGDTQYF TGTGCCATCAGTGCTGATCACAGGGAGGTTGGAGATACGCAGTATTTT
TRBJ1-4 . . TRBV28 CASSLLGYNEKLFF TGTGCCAGCAGTCTCCTAGGGTATAATGAAAAACTGTTTTTT
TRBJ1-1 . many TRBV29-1 CSVEEVKDTEAFF TGCAGCGTTGAAGAGGTCAAGGACACTGAAGCTTTCTTT
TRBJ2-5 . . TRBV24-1 CATSVSSAAAETQYF TGTGCCACCAGTGTTTCCTCGGCGGCAGCGGAGACCCAGTACTTC
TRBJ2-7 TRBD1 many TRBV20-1 CSAADRGAYEQYF TGCAGTGCTGCGGACAGGGGGGCCTACGAGCAGTACTTC
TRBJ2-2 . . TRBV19 CASRDRPSRWAGELFF TGTGCCAGTAGAGACCGACCATCTCGGTGGGCCGGGGAGCTGTTTTTT
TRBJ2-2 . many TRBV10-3 CAISAKSGELFF TGTGCCATCAGTGCGAAATCCGGGGAGCTGTTTTTT
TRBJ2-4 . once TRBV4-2 CASSQDGAAAKNIQYF TGTGCCAGCAGCCAAGATGGGGCAGCAGCCAAAAACATTCAGTACTTC
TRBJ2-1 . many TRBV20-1 CSASSDPESPSSFF TGCAGTGCTTCCTCGGACCCCGAAAGTCCGAGCTCGTTCTTC
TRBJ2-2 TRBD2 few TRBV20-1 CSGRPHGGTGELFF TGCAGTGGAAGACCCCACGGGGGGACCGGGGAGCTGTTTTTT